The clone carrying this T cell receptor beta chain has more than one count but fewer than ten. Its specificity is not known. The sample comes from a study of molecular identifiers for immune sequencing clone quantification. Library preparation followed earlier protocols using designated TCR primers. One entry per CDR3 protein, called by TCRdb with MiXCR from the PCR reads. The top ten hold around 0.78% of the sample, which has roughly 630,000 distinct CDR3 sequences, roughly 23% seen once. Study-wide points: Highly expanded clone sizes could end up underestimated if a barcode were shared by identical TCR molecules. Detection of one spiked Jurkat cell's TCR RNA reportedly worked in around 1 million naive cells.

J was trimmed by 6 bases and V by 6 bases; bases with no gene match: 7. Germline V gene data show CDR1 as SGHKS and CDR2 as YYEKEE (reference sequence). The length of the CDR3 is 14 residues. The genes are TRBV5-5 and TRBJ1-1; 11 bases are a match to TRBD1. The clonotype was recovered from a human donor in good health. Some libraries in this study had Jurkat cell RNA spiked in. The sequenced sample consisted of naive CD8+ T cells from blood, with Jurkat cell RNA spiked in. Subset noted: FACS-sorted CD8+CD4-CCR7+CD45RA+ naive T cells. Here the CDR3 reads CASNLGQGASEAFF. In nucleotides, the CDR3 is TGTGCCAGCAACTTAGGACAGGGGGCTTCTGAAGCTTTCTTT.